The rows below give T cell receptor beta chains drawn from one sample of a study of CD8 T cells in ankylosing spondylitis. TCRdb processed the 5' RACE reads anew with MiXCR; each CDR3 protein has one entry. The sample holds about 450,000 distinct CDR3 sequences; roughly a quarter are singletons and the top ten take over 0.8%. What was sequenced was blood, either unsorted or a sorted T cell fraction (not recorded which). These receptors came from a male donor with ankylosing spondylitis. The CDR3 runs from the conserved cysteine through the conserved F or W.

J,V,CDR3
TRBJ1-5,TRBV20-1,CSARESDNQPQHF
TRBJ2-1,TRBV20-1,CSASPPASYNEQFF
TRBJ2-2,TRBV12-3/TRBV12-4,CASSHRRANTGELFF
TRBJ2-1,TRBV3-1,CASSQALSPLNEQFF
TRBJ2-1,TRBV2,CASSVGSGNNEQFF
TRBJ2-5,TRBV7-9,CASSRAVQQGAGEAQYF
TRBJ2-3,TRBV20-1,CSARSESPDTQYF
TRBJ2-2,TRBV7-2,CASSTTGEGELFF
TRBJ1-5,TRBV6-2/TRBV6-3,CASSYIGGGLHQPQHF
TRBJ1-3,TRBV20-1,CSARGVASSGNTIYF
TRBJ1-1,TRBV25-1,CASSEVGTPIF
TRBJ2-1,TRBV9,CASSPQGEGNEQFF
TRBJ2-1,TRBV20-1,CSARTGGMDEQFF
TRBJ2-4,TRBV18,CASSSGLAGGRNIQYF
TRBJ1-1,TRBV5-1,CASSLARADAEAFF
TRBJ1-2,TRBV5-6,CASSYGTLRISGYTF
TRBJ2-7,TRBV7-2,CASSTAGTGYYEQYF
TRBJ2-4,TRBV12-3/TRBV12-4,CASSRTGESHIQYF
TRBJ2-1,TRBV5-5,CASSFTFSSYNEQFF
TRBJ2-1,TRBV24-1,CATKGQGDNEQFF
TRBJ1-6,TRBV3-1,CASRLYDRTNSPLHF
TRBJ1-2,TRBV25-1,CASRFGQGGYTF
TRBJ2-2,TRBV3-1,CASTPDRGQTGELFF
TRBJ1-2,TRBV11-1,CASSRTGGFGYTF
TRBJ2-5,TRBV5-1,CASSLAGAAFGETQYF
TRBJ2-7,TRBV7-2,CASSSRGAYEQYF
TRBJ2-7,TRBV11-3,CASSLTTSSYEQYF
TRBJ1-1,TRBV12-3/TRBV12-4,CASRHRSNTEAFF
TRBJ2-5,TRBV12-3/TRBV12-4,CASSFRGGETQYF
TRBJ2-3,TRBV12-3/TRBV12-4,CASRAQGLAGDGLDTQYF
TRBJ1-1,TRBV20-1,CSARAIRERNTEAFF
TRBJ1-2,TRBV30,CAWSARRTFNYGYTF
TRBJ1-6,TRBV5-1,CASSPGTGNSPLHF
TRBJ1-1,TRBV5-1,CASSSGTGDMNTEAFF
TRBJ1-5,TRBV28,CASSPYSNQPQHF
TRBJ2-1,TRBV6-1,CASGRAIEQFF
TRBJ1-4,TRBV20-1,CSARGGGKGEKLFF
TRBJ2-5,TRBV11-2,CASSETRAVETQYF
TRBJ2-7,TRBV2,CASRRTRGMVEQYF
TRBJ2-3,TRBV20-1,CSALGGLAGGSTDTQYF
TRBJ2-3,TRBV7-9,CASTVPVADTQYF
TRBJ1-5,TRBV5-6,CASSRLNQPQHF